Below are 32 T cell receptor beta chains sequenced from a single sample in a study of blood T cells in healthy people across ages. With a J-beta primer mix and a sample-barcoded 5' primer, a second PCR ran roughly 7 to 11 cycles. A single record per CDR3 protein comes from TCRdb applying MiXCR to the 5' RACE reads. Found here are hundreds of thousands of distinct CDR3 sequences, 32% of them singletons; the top ten hold 15%. The source material was blood. Receptors were obtained from a woman aged 80 or older in good health.

The chain employs TRBV9 and TRBJ2-1, with 12 bases matching TRBD1. The germline gives CDR1 SGDLS, CDR2 YYNGEE. The ends lost 0 bases at V and 9 bases at J; junction bases unmatched: 7. The CDR3 runs 16 residues. In nucleotides, the CDR3 is TGTGCCAGCAGCGTAGATTCGGGACAGGGGGCCCTTGAGCAGTTCTTC. This gives the protein CASSVDSGQGALEQFF.

As concerns this clonotype: A single base separates this from a much larger clone, so it may be a read error. The CDR3 carries no conserved terminal phenylalanine or tryptophan, so it likely arises from a read error. The chain uses TRBV7-2 and TRBJ1-2, with D tentatively TRBD1 (5 bases). V shed 1 base and J shed 4 bases, with 10 bases lying between them. CDR1 and CDR2 (germline): SGHTA, FQGNSA. This CDR3 spans 14 amino acids. Here the CDR3 DNA reads TGTGCCAGCAGCTTAGACGGGGCCGGCTATGGCTACACCGTC. It is translated as CASSLDGAGYGYTV.

This clonotype was seen a handful of times. The J gene is TRBJ2-7, the V gene TRBV5-1; D not resolved. The length of the CDR3 is 13 residues. Germline lookup yields CDR1 SGHRS and CDR2 YFSETQ. The V end was cut by 3 bases, the J end by 3 bases, with 10 bases between. The CDR3 loop reads CASSSSENYEQYF. The CDR3 region has the DNA TGCGCCAGCAGCTCTTCAGAGAACTACGAGCAGTACTTC.

This clonotype was seen repeatedly, ten times or more. This rearrangement joins TRBV20-1 to TRBJ2-3; possibly TRBD2 for D (5 bases). Trimming took 5 bases from V and 9 from J, leaving 18 bases between them. Germline V gene sequence: CDR1 DFQATT, CDR2 SNEGSKA (reference sequence). This CDR3 has 13 amino acids. The CDR3 sequence: CSAPHLGWETQYF. In nucleotides, the CDR3 is TGCAGTGCTCCTCACCTAGGGTGGGAGACGCAGTATTTT.

This clonotype has only a few counts. CDR3 sequence (DNA): TGTGCCAGCAGCATACAGGGAGTGAGGGGTGAAGCTTTCTTT. Translating gives CASSIQGVRGEAFF. The chain joins TRBV5-6 to TRBJ1-1, with D possibly being TRBD1 (6 bases). The V gene lost 4 bases and the J gene lost 7 bases, with 17 bases spanning the gap. The V gene's germline CDR1 is SGHDT and CDR2 YYEEEE. The CDR3 loop spans 14 amino acids.

This clonotype has just one count. One junction end disagrees with the germline gene, perhaps due to a read error. The chain recombines TRBV6-1 with TRBJ1-5, with D possibly being TRBD1 (6 bases). The V gene's germline CDR1 is MNHNS and CDR2 SASEGT. The CDR3 covers 16 residues. In DNA, the CDR3 is TGTGCCCGCAGGGATACAGGGCCGGGGGGCAATCAGCCCCAGCATTTT. Residues: CARRDTGPGGNQPQHF.

This clonotype was detected only a few times. This may be a read error: a much more frequent sequence differs by one nucleotide. The chain joins TRBV4-2 to TRBJ1-2; 7 bases line up with TRBD1. CDR1 LGHNA and CDR2 YNFKEQ come from the germline V gene. The CDR3 is 14 residues long. The CDR3 sequence is CVSSQTTGSYGYTF. The CDR3 DNA reads TGTGTCAGCAGCCAAACGACAGGGTCATATGGCTACACCTTC.

At least ten counts were recorded for this clonotype. The chain is built from TRBV6-1 and TRBJ2-7, with 9 positions matching TRBD1. Losses at the gene ends were 5 bases for V and 6 bases for J; bases not matched to a gene: 20. The CDR3 is 18 amino acids. Per germline, CDR1 MNHNS and CDR2 SASEGT. CDR3 region: CASSRRDNTGTGPAEQYF. As DNA, the CDR3 is TGTGCCAGCAGTAGAAGGGATAATACCGGGACAGGGCCTGCCGAGCAGTACTTC.

The V gene is TRBV27, the J gene TRBJ2-7; D is perhaps TRBD2 (7 bases). Germline CDR1 reads MNHEY; CDR2 reads SMNVEV (reference sequence). V gave up 2 bases and J gave up 6 bases, with 14 bases separating them. This CDR3 contains 14 residues. The CDR3 spells CASSLQGRVVEQYF. The DNA for the CDR3 is TGTGCCAGCAGTTTACAGGGGAGGGTTGTCGAGCAGTACTTC.

This clonotype was seen many times. The chain uses TRBV28 and TRBJ1-2; 9 nucleotides align to TRBD1. The CDR3 extends over 15 amino acids. Unmatched junction bases numbered 7, after V lost 6 bases and J lost 2 bases. Germline V lookup: CDR1 MDHEN, CDR2 SYDVKM. The CDR3 sequence is CASSPITGGNYGYTF. The DNA for the CDR3 is TGTGCCAGCAGCCCTATCACAGGGGGCAACTATGGCTACACCTTC.

In its sample, this clonotype was seen many times. This chain uses TRBV12-3 or TRBV12-4 with TRBJ2-1; 7 bases agree with TRBD1. CDR3 length: 13 amino acids. The V and J ends lost 7 bases and 4 bases, in that order; junction bases with no gene match: 4. CDR3 region: CASTLGQYNEQFF. The CDR3 DNA reads as TGTGCCAGCACTTTGGGACAGTACAATGAGCAGTTCTTC.

This clonotype was counted at least ten times. CDR3 bases: TGCGCCAGCAGAGCCTCCTACTCTGGGGCCAACGTCCTGACTTTC. This codes for CASRASYSGANVLTF. The chain is built from TRBV10-2 and TRBJ2-6; D is ambiguous. Germline V gives CDR1 WSHSY, CDR2 SAAADI. Between the trimmed V and J ends, which lost 6 bases and 0 bases, there was a span of 9 bases. This CDR3 has 15 amino acids.

The V and J genes are TRBV15 and TRBJ2-3, with 12 bases matching TRBD2. J was trimmed by 1 base and V by 3 bases; bases with no gene match: 5. The CDR3 contains 17 residues. From germline, CDR1 is LNHNV and CDR2 YYDKDF (reference sequence). CDR3 in amino acids: CATSSPTSGSGTDTQYF. As DNA, the CDR3 is TGTGCCACCAGCAGCCCGACTAGCGGGAGCGGCACAGATACGCAGTATTTT.

This clonotype was seen at least ten times. The gene calls are TRBV7-2 and TRBJ2-4; the D call may be TRBD1 or TRBD2 (6 bases each). Trimming pared 5 bases from V and 9 bases from J, leaving 14 bases between. CDR1 SGHTA and CDR2 FQGNSA come from the germline V gene. CDR3 length: 13 amino acids. The DNA of the CDR3 is TGTGCCAGCAGCCCCCAGGGGAGGAGCATTCAGTACTTC. This codes for CASSPQGRSIQYF. The variable domain in full, with the rest retrieved from reference TRBV7-2 and TRBJ2-4, is GAGVSQSPSNKVTEKGKDVELRCDPISGHTALYWYRQSLGQGLEFLIYFQGNSAPDKSGLPSDRFSAERTGGSVSTLTIQRTQQEDSAVYLCASSPQGRSIQYFGAGTRLSVL.

Concerning this clonotype: Given a much more abundant clone one base away, this may be a read error. This chain joins TRBV6-6 and TRBJ2-6, with D perhaps TRBD1 (5 bases). Germline V lookup: CDR1 MNHNY, CDR2 SVGAGI (reference sequence). The CDR3 is 15 residues long. CDR3 protein: CASSPSGPGASVLTF. Written as DNA, the CDR3 is TGTGCCAGCAGTCCCTCCGGGCCTGGGGCCAGCGTCCTGACTTTC.

About this clonotype itself: A read error may explain this, as a much larger clone is one base away. Likely a read error: the CDR3 ends without its conserved phenylalanine or tryptophan. V gene TRBV11-2 combines with J gene TRBJ2-4, with D unclear. The DNA end favors TRBJ2-7, so the J call may be wrong. The CDR3 has 11 residues. Germline lookup yields CDR1 SGHAT and CDR2 FQNNGV. CDR3 protein: CASSFQFEQYC. DNA of the CDR3: TGTGCCAGCAGCTTCCAGTTCGAGCAGTACTGC.

This clonotype was counted ten times or more. This chain uses TRBV27 with TRBJ1-2; TRBD1 might be the D (5 bases). CDR1 is MNHEY, CDR2 SMNVEV, per germline (reference sequence). This CDR3 has 12 residues. Trimming stripped 5 bases from V and 6 bases from J, with 10 bases between. This CDR3 reads CASSTGGNGYTF. CDR3 coding DNA: TGTGCCAGCAGTACTGGGGGTAATGGCTACACCTTC.

The chain recombines TRBV19 with TRBJ2-1; 8 nucleotides match TRBD1. This CDR3 contains 19 residues. V lost 4 bases and J lost 6; bases outside the gene matches: 20. Germline V gene data show CDR1 as LNHDA and CDR2 as SQIVND (reference sequence). The CDR3 nucleotides read TGTGCCAGTAGTACCCTTGACAGGGGAAAGGGGGCTGGGCTCAATGAGCAGTTCTTC. Amino acid sequence: CASSTLDRGKGAGLNEQFF.

In its sample, this clonotype was seen many times. This chain connects TRBV11-3 to TRBJ1-2, with D tentatively TRBD1 (5 bases). CDR3 length: 14 amino acids. Trimming left V 8 bases short and J 6 bases short, with 19 bases between. CDR1 and CDR2 (germline): SGHNT, YENEEA. The CDR3 region has the DNA TGTGCCAGCCCTAGCGAGACAGACGGAGATGGCTACACCTTC. Translated: CASPSETDGDGYTF.

This clonotype has at least ten counts. This chain connects TRBV7-9 to TRBJ2-5, with TRBD2 as a possible D gene (5 bases). The germline V gene has CDR1 SEHNR and CDR2 FQNEAQ (reference sequence). CDR3 length: 14 residues. The V end was cut by 5 bases, the J end by 0 bases, with 10 bases between. The CDR3 spells CASSAGEYQETQYF. DNA of the CDR3: TGTGCCAGCAGCGCCGGGGAGTACCAAGAGACCCAGTACTTC.

This chain uses TRBV5-1 with TRBJ2-3; D tentatively fits TRBD1 or TRBD2 (5 bases each). The CDR3 loop spans 17 amino acids. The V end was cut by 3 bases, the J end by 0 bases, with 17 bases between. In germline, CDR1 is SGHRS, CDR2 YFSETQ. CDR3 sequence: CASSYQTGTSSTDTQYF. For the CDR3, the DNA is TGCGCCAGCAGCTACCAAACCGGGACCTCTAGCACAGATACGCAGTATTTT.

There are a few counts of this clonotype. The genes are TRBV6-2 or TRBV6-3 and TRBJ2-7; a possible D gene is TRBD2 (5 bases). The germline V and J ends were trimmed by 9 bases and 0 bases, with 12 bases remaining between them. The CDR3 length is 13 residues. In germline, CDR1 is MNHEY, CDR2 SVGEGT. The CDR3 is CARGGSSSYEQYF. In nucleotides, the CDR3 is TGTGCCAGGGGCGGGTCGAGCTCCTACGAGCAGTACTTC.

This clonotype was detected once. The V and J genes are TRBV3-1 and TRBJ2-5, with TRBD1 matching 10 bases. The germline V gene encodes CDR1 LGHDT and CDR2 YNNKEL (reference sequence). V was pared by 7 bases and J by 3 bases, with 11 bases of the junction left unmatched. The CDR3 has 16 amino acids. The DNA of the CDR3 is TGTGCCAGCACCAACCCACTGGGGACAGGGGAAGAGACCCAGTACTTC. This codes for CASTNPLGTGEETQYF.

This clonotype has ten or more counts. The chain links TRBV5-1 to TRBJ2-7, with unresolved D. Trimming shortened V by 0 bases and J by 2 bases, and 12 bases separated the two germline ends. This CDR3 region has 15 residues. Germline CDR1 reads SGHRS; CDR2 reads YFSETQ. The CDR3 coding sequence is TGCGCCAGCAGCTTGGCCAAGGGCCTAACCTACGAGCAGTACTTC. Its protein product is CASSLAKGLTYEQYF.

Many counts were recorded for this clonotype. The chain carries TRBV9 and TRBJ2-1; D is tentatively TRBD1 or TRBD2 (6 bases each). Trimming removed 0 bases from V and 13 bases from J, with 14 bases in between. In germline, CDR1 is SGDLS, CDR2 YYNGEE. This CDR3 contains 13 residues. The CDR3 spells CASSVGGGTEQFF. The CDR3 nucleotides are TGTGCCAGCAGCGTAGGAGGGGGGACTGAACAGTTCTTC.

This chain connects TRBV30 to TRBJ2-3; 12 bases fit TRBD2. Germline V gene sequence: CDR1 GTSNPN, CDR2 SVGIG (reference sequence). The CDR3 length is 13 residues. After removal of 5 bases from V and 4 bases from J, the junction contained 1 base not matched to a gene. CDR3 in amino acids: CAWASGGADTQYF. CDR3 DNA: TGTGCCTGGGCTAGCGGGGGGGCAGATACGCAGTATTTT.

This chain links TRBV5-1 with TRBJ2-7, with a tentative D call TRBD1 (6 bases). The CDR3 totals 14 residues. In germline, CDR1 is SGHRS, CDR2 YFSETQ. Trimming shortened V by 4 bases and J by 5 bases, and 16 bases separated the two germline ends. CDR3 protein: CASSPFQGSDEQYF. CDR3 in DNA: TGCGCCAGCAGCCCCTTCCAGGGGTCGGACGAGCAGTACTTC.

This chain links TRBV2 with TRBJ1-2, with 9 bases that match TRBD1. The trim removed 6 bases at V and 7 bases at J, leaving 9 bases unmatched. Germline V gene sequence: CDR1 SNHLY, CDR2 FYNNEI. This CDR3 comprises 14 residues. Here the CDR3 reads CASRSAGTGFGYTF. The CDR3 DNA reads TGTGCCAGCAGATCCGCCGGGACAGGGTTTGGCTACACCTTC. The complete variable domain, with remaining parts taken from reference TRBV2 and TRBJ1-2, reads EPEVTQTPSHQVTQMGQEVILRCVPISNHLYFYWYRQILGQKVEFLVSFYNNEISEKSEIFDDQFSVERPDGSNFTLKIRSTKLEDSAMYFCASRSAGTGFGYTFGSGTRLTVV.

The chain combines TRBV6-1 with TRBJ2-5; 8 bases fit TRBD1. Trimming took 0 bases from V and 11 from J; bases not matched to a gene: 5. The CDR3 runs to 13 residues. Germline V lookup: CDR1 MNHNS, CDR2 SASEGT. The CDR3, as DNA: TGTGCCAGCAGTGAAGCGACAGGGGTTAGGCAGTACTTC. Amino acids: CASSEATGVRQYF.

Only one count was recorded for this clonotype. The genes are TRBV7-2 and TRBJ2-3; 8 bases are a match to TRBD2. Trimming took 1 base from V and 1 from J; bases not matched to a gene: 7. The CDR3 loop spans 17 amino acids. Looked up from germline, CDR1 is SGHTA and CDR2 is FQGNSA. In DNA form, the CDR3 reads TGTGCCAGCAGCTTAGGATTCCAGCGGGGGCGCACAGATACGCAGTATTTT. Translation gives CASSLGFQRGRTDTQYF.

This clonotype appeared a few times. A read error may be the cause here, since a much bigger clone is one base away. The chain recombines TRBV7-6 with TRBJ1-1; D unclear. Germline loops: CDR1 SGHVS, CDR2 FNYEAQ. This CDR3 has 13 amino acids. CDR3 region: CVSSLVAHTEAFF. In DNA, the CDR3 is TGTGTCAGCAGCTTAGTGGCTCACACTGAAGCTTTCTTT.

This clonotype was seen many times. J is TRBJ2-3 and V is TRBV11-2; 7 positions match TRBD2. V was pared by 5 bases and J by 1 base, with 3 bases of the junction left unmatched. This CDR3 is 14 amino acids long. Germline loops: CDR1 SGHAT, CDR2 FQNNGV. CDR3 DNA: TGTGCCAGCAGCCCGGGAGGCCGCACAGATACGCAGTATTTT. This codes for CASSPGGRTDTQYF.